Shown below are 29 T cell receptor beta chains from a single sample sequenced in a study of blood T cell repertoires in COVID-19. Clones were read by immunoSEQ multiplex PCR, and TCRdb kept only the in-frame ones, dropping some. Of 60,000 or so clones in the sample, 65% to 80% are singletons; the top ten hold 15% to 20%. What was sequenced was peripheral blood. The source is a man aged 25-40 years with COVID-19, enrolled during active disease.

The V and J genes are TRBV7-8 and TRBJ2-1; TRBD1 aligns across 8 bases. CDR3 length: 12 amino acids. Per germline, CDR1 SGHVS and CDR2 FQNEAQ. Germline trimming cut 4 bases from V and 12 bases from J; bases unmatched to any gene: 5. CDR3 DNA: TGTGCCAGCAGCTGGACAGGGACTGTGCAGTTCTTC. As protein: CASSWTGTVQFF.

This clone has just one count. This sequence joins TRBV18 and TRBJ2-5; a possible D gene is TRBD1 (5 bases). The length of the CDR3 is 17 residues. CDR1 and CDR2 from the germline V gene are KGHSH and LQKENI. V lost 0 bases and J 5 bases, leaving 19 bases between the germline ends. CDR3 sequence reads: CASSPPGSREDSETQYF. The CDR3 bases are TGTGCCAGCTCACCACCGGGGTCCAGGGAAGATTCGGAGACCCAGTACTTC.

The chain employs TRBV5-1 and TRBJ1-2; TRBD1 matches at 8 bases. Looked up from germline, CDR1 is SGHRS and CDR2 is YFSETQ. This CDR3 has 15 amino acids. The J segment lost 4 bases and the V segment lost 3 bases, leaving 8 bases of the junction unmatched. CDR3 in amino acids: CASSYTGTGRYGYTF. DNA for the CDR3: TGCGCCAGCAGCTATACCGGGACAGGCCGCTATGGCTACACCTTC.

This clone was detected only a few times. The chain has TRBV27 and TRBJ2-3, with 11 positions matching TRBD2. Germline V gives CDR1 MNHEY, CDR2 SMNVEV (reference sequence). The CDR3 has 16 amino acids. The J segment lost 8 bases and the V segment lost 5 bases, leaving 12 bases of the junction unmatched. The CDR3 DNA sequence: TGTGCCAGCAGTCTGTCCTTAGCGGGGGGGTGGGGTACGCAGTATTTT. This codes for CASSLSLAGGWGTQYF.

This chain uses TRBV28 with TRBJ1-2; D is undetermined. Trimming stripped 1 base from V and 0 bases from J, with 9 bases between. CDR1 is MDHEN, CDR2 SYDVKM, per germline. This CDR3 contains 15 residues. Here the CDR3 DNA reads TGTGCCAGCAGTTTATCCGGGATTACTAACTATGGCTACACCTTC. This sequence encodes CASSLSGITNYGYTF.

V is TRBV28 and J is TRBJ2-7; possibly TRBD1 for D (5 bases). The CDR3 runs 15 residues. V was trimmed by 6 bases and J by 1 base, leaving 16 bases between them. Germline V gene sequence: CDR1 MDHEN, CDR2 SYDVKM. This CDR3 reads CASRRSVQDSYEQYF. The CDR3 coding sequence is TGTGCCAGCAGGCGGTCGGTACAGGATTCCTACGAGCAGTACTTC.

The gene calls are TRBV7-2 and TRBJ2-1; 7 bases match TRBD2. The J segment lost 7 bases and the V segment lost 5 bases, leaving 5 bases of the junction unmatched. The CDR3 runs to 13 residues. The V gene's germline CDR1 is SGHTA and CDR2 FQGNSA. The CDR3 loop reads CASSLRRENEQFF. CDR3 nucleotides: TGTGCCAGCAGCCTGCGGCGGGAGAATGAGCAGTTCTTC.

The CDR3 is CASSSWDSPSRGELFF. As DNA, the CDR3 is TGTGCCAGCAGTTCCTGGGACAGTCCCTCTCGTGGGGAGCTGTTTTTT. The chain uses TRBV28 and TRBJ2-2; TRBD1 matches at 7 bases. The germline gives CDR1 MDHEN, CDR2 SYDVKM. The CDR3 runs to 16 residues. After removal of 4 bases from V and 8 bases from J, the junction contained 13 bases not matched to a gene.

This chain uses TRBV5-1 with TRBJ1-1, with D unresolved. This CDR3 has 17 amino acids. CDR1 is SGHRS and CDR2 is YFSETQ in the germline V gene. The V end was cut by 3 bases, the J end by 3 bases, with 21 bases between. Here the CDR3 DNA reads TGCGCCAGCAGCTCCCCAAAAGGTGAGGGAACGGACACTGAAGCTTTCTTT. Translating it yields CASSSPKGEGTDTEAFF.

The rearrangement joins TRBV6-6 to TRBJ1-6; D possibly corresponds to TRBD1 (5 bases). Trimming removed 6 bases at V and 4 bases at J, with 13 bases between. Germline CDR1 MNHNY, CDR2 SVGAGI (reference sequence). The CDR3 extends over 15 amino acids. This CDR3 reads CASRDPDTYNSPLHF. CDR3 DNA: TGTGCCAGCAGAGACCCGGACACGTATAATTCACCCCTCCACTTT.

This chain connects TRBV19 to TRBJ1-5; TRBD1 aligns across 9 bases. The CDR3 runs to 16 residues. In germline, CDR1 is LNHDA, CDR2 SQIVND (reference sequence). With 6 bases clipped from V and 1 base from J, the junction kept 7 bases outside the gene matches. The CDR3 loop is CASRGQGRVSNQPQHF. CDR3 in DNA: TGTGCCAGTAGGGGACAGGGAAGGGTAAGCAATCAGCCCCAGCATTTT.

This sequence joins TRBV2 and TRBJ2-7; tentatively, D is TRBD2 (6 bases). V shed 4 bases and J shed 2 bases, with 12 bases lying between them. Germline lookup yields CDR1 SNHLY and CDR2 FYNNEI. The CDR3 runs to 14 residues. The CDR3 nucleotides are TGTGCCAGCAGTGGGACTACCCGACCCTACGAGCAGTACTTC. It yields the protein CASSGTTRPYEQYF.

This clone was seen many times. The rearrangement links TRBV5-1 to TRBJ1-6; the match to TRBD1 covers 7 bases. The germline CDR1 and CDR2 sequences are SGHRS and YFSETQ. V shed 0 bases, J shed 8 bases, and the junction held 2 bases outside the gene matches. The CDR3 runs to 14 residues. The CDR3 nucleotides read TGCGCCAGCAGCTTGGGACAGGGCGATTCACCCCTCCACTTT. It is translated as CASSLGQGDSPLHF.

The V and J genes are TRBV2 and TRBJ2-2; 10 nucleotides agree with TRBD2. Germline-derived CDR1 and CDR2 are SNHLY and FYNNEI. Germline trimming cut 3 bases from V and 5 bases from J; bases unmatched to any gene: 9. This CDR3 is built from 17 residues. CDR3 loop: CASSEGAGGPSTGELFF. The CDR3 DNA sequence: TGTGCCAGCAGTGAGGGAGCGGGAGGGCCGAGTACCGGGGAGCTGTTTTTT.

The table lists this clone with a few counts. V is TRBV2 and J is TRBJ2-7, with a weak D call TRBD2 (5 bases). With 7 bases removed from V and 3 bases from J, the gap between germline ends came to 16 bases. Germline CDR1 is SNHLY and CDR2 is FYNNEI. CDR3 length equals 14 residues. In DNA form, the CDR3 reads TGTGCCAGCACCTCAAGCGGCGCTTTCTACGAGCAGTACTTC. Its protein product is CASTSSGAFYEQYF.

The chain employs TRBV4-1 and TRBJ2-7, with TRBD1 identical over 7 bases. V shed 0 bases, J shed 0 bases, and the junction held 2 bases outside the gene matches. CDR3 size: 15 residues. CDR1 is MGHRA and CDR2 is YSYEKL in the germline V gene. In DNA form, the CDR3 reads TGCGCCAGCAGCCAAGAGGGGACAGCCTCCTACGAGCAGTACTTC. Its translation is CASSQEGTASYEQYF.

This clone was recorded only once. V usage is TRBV5-6 and J usage is TRBJ2-1; weak D call: TRBD1 (5 bases). V lost 0 bases, J lost 5 bases, and 6 bases lay in between. Germline loops: CDR1 SGHDT, CDR2 YYEEEE. This CDR3 is 13 amino acids long. CDR3 nucleotide sequence: TGTGCCAGCAGCTTGGTGACAGACAATGAGCAGTTCTTC. The encoded protein is CASSLVTDNEQFF.

The table lists this clone with a few counts. The chain links TRBV12-3 or TRBV12-4 to TRBJ2-3; D is unclear. Trimming removed 0 bases at V and 2 bases at J, with 3 bases between. The CDR3 is 13 residues long. CDR3 coding DNA: TGTGCCAGCAGTTTAGCGGCCACAGATACGCAGTATTTT. Translation: CASSLAATDTQYF.

The chain links TRBV18 to TRBJ2-1, with TRBD2 identical over 9 bases. This CDR3 has 15 amino acids. From germline, CDR1 is KGHSH and CDR2 LQKENI. V lost 4 bases and J lost 6; bases outside the gene matches: 7. This CDR3 reads CASSLMAGGRNEQFF. Written as DNA, the CDR3 is TGTGCCAGCTCACTGATGGCGGGGGGGCGCAATGAGCAGTTCTTC.

This clone was counted only a few times. The V gene is TRBV7-6, the J gene TRBJ1-3; TRBD1 matches 10 bases. This CDR3 has 16 amino acids. J lost 4 bases, V lost 5 bases, and 8 bases had no gene match. CDR1 is SGHVS and CDR2 is FNYEAQ in the germline V gene. CDR3 sequence reads: CASSPGTGVTGNTIYF. The CDR3 DNA reads TGTGCCAGCAGCCCTGGGACAGGGGTGACCGGAAACACCATATATTTT.

J is TRBJ2-1 and V is TRBV7-8, with TRBD2 identical over 13 bases. Germline V CDR1 and CDR2: SGHVS, FQNEAQ. This CDR3 contains 16 residues. With V trimmed by 2 bases and J by 6 bases, 4 bases remained unmatched. In nucleotides, the CDR3 is TGTGCCAGCAGCTTACGGGGGACTAGCGGGATCAATGAGCAGTTCTTC. As protein: CASSLRGTSGINEQFF.

This clone was seen a handful of times. This sequence joins TRBV7-9 and TRBJ1-2, with D tentatively TRBD1 (5 bases). CDR3 length: 14 amino acids. Germline V gene sequence: CDR1 SEHNR, CDR2 FQNEAQ (reference sequence). V dropped 1 base and J dropped 4 bases, with 10 bases sitting between them. The CDR3 DNA sequence: TGTGCCAGCAGCTTAGGGGGCGGGAGCTATGGCTACACCTTC. Its protein is CASSLGGGSYGYTF. Full variable domain (remainder filled in from reference TRBV7-9 and TRBJ1-2): DTGVSQNPRHKITKRGQNVTFRCDPISEHNRLYWYRQTLGQGPEFLTYFQNEAQLEKSRLLSDRFSAERPKGSFSTLEIQRTEQGDSAMYLCASSLGGGSYGYTFGSGTRLTVV.

This clone was seen a single time. A far larger clone differs by one base, so this is likely a read error. This sequence joins TRBV21-1 and TRBJ1-5; the table gives TRBD1 as D, unverified against the DNA. TRBV21-1 is given as a pseudogene. CDR3 length equals 14 residues. CDR3 residues: CASSSGTKNQPQHF. In DNA form, the CDR3 reads TGTGCCAGCAGCTCCGGGACAAAGAATCAGCCCCAGCATTTT.

The chain has TRBV28 and TRBJ2-7, with 8 bases that match TRBD1. With 1 base clipped from V and 7 bases from J, the junction kept 3 bases outside the gene matches. CDR1 is MDHEN, CDR2 SYDVKM, per germline. The CDR3 totals 13 residues. The CDR3 DNA is TGTGCCAGCAGTTTATTCGACAGGGGTGAGCAGTACTTC. It is translated as CASSLFDRGEQYF. Drawing the rest from reference TRBV28 and TRBJ2-7, the complete variable domain is DVKVTQSSRYLVKRTGEKVFLECVQDMDHENMFWYRQDPGLGLRLIYFSYDVKMKEKGDIPEGYSVSREKKERFSLILESASTNQTSMYLCASSLFDRGEQYFGPGTRLTVT.

This clone was observed once. The chain recombines TRBV27 with TRBJ1-2; 9 nucleotides line up with TRBD1. Germline CDR1 MNHEY, CDR2 SMNVEV (reference sequence). With V trimmed by 5 bases and J by 4 bases, 2 bases remained unmatched. There are 13 residues in the CDR3. The CDR3 nucleotides read TGTGCCAGCAGTACGGACAGGGGCTATGGCTACACCTTC. This codes for CASSTDRGYGYTF.

V is TRBV9 and J is TRBJ1-2, with 7 bases identical to TRBD1. The trim removed 5 bases at V and 7 bases at J, leaving 11 bases unmatched. The germline gives CDR1 SGDLS, CDR2 YYNGEE. This CDR3 has 14 residues. CDR3 coding DNA: TGTGCCAGCAGGCAAGGGGACAGCTCTGGTGGCTACACCTTC. Its protein is CASRQGDSSGGYTF.

The gene calls are TRBV7-9 and TRBJ2-1, with 10 bases lining up with TRBD2. After removal of 2 bases from V and 8 bases from J, the junction contained 6 bases not matched to a gene. There are 15 residues in the CDR3. The V gene's germline CDR1 is SEHNR and CDR2 FQNEAQ (reference sequence). Here the CDR3 DNA reads TGTGCCAGCAGCTTAAGGAGCGGGAGGGGGTATGAGCAGTTCTTC. Amino acid sequence: CASSLRSGRGYEQFF. Full variable domain (rest looked up from reference TRBV7-9 and TRBJ2-1): DTGVSQNPRHKITKRGQNVTFRCDPISEHNRLYWYRQTLGQGPEFLTYFQNEAQLEKSRLLSDRFSAERPKGSFSTLEIQRTEQGDSAMYLCASSLRSGRGYEQFFGPGTRLTVL.

This clone was recorded many times. The CDR3 is CASSQSLEQYF. In DNA form, the CDR3 reads TGTGCCAGCAGCCAGTCTCTCGAGCAGTACTTC. The gene calls are TRBV3-1 (or the pseudogene TRBV3-2) and TRBJ2-7; no clear D gene. The CDR3 is 11 residues long. The V end lost 3 bases, the J end lost 6 bases, and 6 bases lay between the germline ends. In germline, CDR1 is LGHDT, CDR2 YNNKEL (reference sequence).

The rearrangement links TRBV12-3 or TRBV12-4 to TRBJ1-5; D not resolved. The CDR3 length is 11 residues. Between the trimmed V and J ends, which lost 5 bases and 11 bases, there was a span of 10 bases. CDR3 DNA sequence: TGTGCCAGCAGTGACCGCGGGTCCCAGCATTTT. Translated: CASSDRGSQHF.